The rows below give T cell receptor beta chains drawn from one sample of a study of T cell repertoires in cytomegalovirus infection. TCRdb fed the reads into MiXCR, producing one record per CDR3 protein. The table lists approximately 990,000 distinct CDR3 sequences, about a third of them singletons. Antigen specificity for these receptors is unknown. Sequences were derived from cultured CD8+ T cells from PBMCs, sampled from culture after CMV antigen stimulation. Receptor source: a human donor in good health (CMV status not recorded). Some clones in this sample may be carry-over from other donors' samples. Both conserved end residues are trimmed from each CDR3. A D gene is named only where the DNA matches it firmly.

d_gene: NA
j_gene: TRBJ2-3
v_gene: TRBV5-5
CDR3aa: ASSRWDATDTQY

d_gene: TRBD1
j_gene: TRBJ2-4
v_gene: TRBV5-6
CDR3aa: ASSSPGTVKNIQY

d_gene: NA
j_gene: TRBJ2-5
v_gene: TRBV6-1
CDR3aa: ASSEYEVETQY

d_gene: TRBD1
j_gene: TRBJ2-4
v_gene: TRBV20-1
CDR3aa: SAPTGIDIQY

d_gene: TRBD2
j_gene: TRBJ2-2
v_gene: TRBV6-8
CDR3aa: ASSLYTKETSLNTGELF

d_gene: TRBD1
j_gene: TRBJ2-1
v_gene: TRBV7-6
CDR3aa: ASSHNGDSHNEQF

d_gene: NA
j_gene: TRBJ1-2
v_gene: TRBV7-2
CDR3aa: ASWQTNGYT

d_gene: TRBD2
j_gene: TRBJ2-7
v_gene: TRBV5-5
CDR3aa: ASSLGGAAGRWEQY

d_gene: TRBD2
j_gene: TRBJ2-2
v_gene: TRBV6-2/TRBV6-3
CDR3aa: ASTDPWASGVPGELF

d_gene: TRBD2
j_gene: TRBJ2-3
v_gene: TRBV7-6
CDR3aa: ASSLAGEGTGDTQY

d_gene: NA
j_gene: TRBJ2-3
v_gene: TRBV7-8
CDR3aa: ASSLDGITDTQY

d_gene: TRBD1
j_gene: TRBJ2-3
v_gene: TRBV7-6
CDR3aa: ASTGTGSAGASTDTQY

d_gene: TRBD1
j_gene: TRBJ2-7
v_gene: TRBV6-1
CDR3aa: ASSWTGSHEQY

d_gene: NA
j_gene: TRBJ1-4
v_gene: TRBV28
CDR3aa: ASSLWTTGNEKLF

d_gene: NA
j_gene: TRBJ2-5
v_gene: TRBV28
CDR3aa: ASSTVNSAGETQY

d_gene: NA
j_gene: TRBJ2-5
v_gene: TRBV7-2
CDR3aa: ASSLGPLDREETQY

d_gene: TRBD1
j_gene: TRBJ2-3
v_gene: TRBV6-1
CDR3aa: ASSSGQGLTDTQY

d_gene: NA
j_gene: TRBJ2-7
v_gene: TRBV6-1
CDR3aa: ASSKERAVYEQY

d_gene: TRBD1
j_gene: TRBJ2-4
v_gene: TRBV15
CDR3aa: ATSRGSGTGEYLAKNIQY

d_gene: NA
j_gene: TRBJ1-1
v_gene: TRBV7-9
CDR3aa: ASSSDRKYTEAF

d_gene: NA
j_gene: TRBJ1-3
v_gene: TRBV6-6
CDR3aa: ASSRARHSPSSGNTIY

d_gene: TRBD1
j_gene: TRBJ1-5
v_gene: TRBV6-2/TRBV6-3
CDR3aa: ASSRGPQSQPQH

d_gene: NA
j_gene: TRBJ2-4
v_gene: TRBV7-9
CDR3aa: ASSLVEEVAKNIQY

d_gene: NA
j_gene: TRBJ2-2
v_gene: TRBV20-1
CDR3aa: SARFSPNTGELF

d_gene: NA
j_gene: TRBJ1-3
v_gene: TRBV10-3
CDR3aa: AISEPHRAVGNTIY

d_gene: NA
j_gene: TRBJ1-3
v_gene: TRBV20-1
CDR3aa: SARDREGQLGNTIY

d_gene: NA
j_gene: TRBJ2-3
v_gene: TRBV24-1
CDR3aa: ATSDLTGEDTQY

d_gene: NA
j_gene: TRBJ1-2
v_gene: TRBV7-3
CDR3aa: ASSLNGGYGYT

d_gene: NA
j_gene: TRBJ1-2
v_gene: TRBV11-2
CDR3aa: ASSLELPLNIYGYT

d_gene: TRBD1
j_gene: TRBJ2-1
v_gene: TRBV6-2/TRBV6-3
CDR3aa: ASSYGGQVSYNEQF

d_gene: NA
j_gene: TRBJ2-6
v_gene: TRBV4-1
CDR3aa: ASSQVRGRGIGGANVLT

d_gene: NA
j_gene: TRBJ2-2
v_gene: TRBV5-6
CDR3aa: ASSSTTVGELF

d_gene: NA
j_gene: TRBJ2-6
v_gene: TRBV18
CDR3aa: ASSPPVEGSWGQRPVQGWT

d_gene: NA
j_gene: TRBJ1-2
v_gene: TRBV2
CDR3aa: ASGGRADT

d_gene: NA
j_gene: TRBJ1-1
v_gene: TRBV7-6
CDR3aa: ASTQELNTEAF

d_gene: TRBD1
j_gene: TRBJ2-1
v_gene: TRBV5-5
CDR3aa: ASSWPGTGKSDEQF

d_gene: NA
j_gene: TRBJ2-7
v_gene: TRBV27
CDR3aa: ASSWGPTQY

d_gene: NA
j_gene: TRBJ2-7
v_gene: TRBV19
CDR3aa: ASSPPGPLGPYEQY

d_gene: TRBD1
j_gene: TRBJ2-3
v_gene: TRBV20-1
CDR3aa: SVSGQGLVKDTQY

d_gene: NA
j_gene: TRBJ1-1
v_gene: TRBV20-1
CDR3aa: SARDFRQPNTEAF

d_gene: NA
j_gene: TRBJ2-5
v_gene: TRBV7-6
CDR3aa: ANSPPGSQETQY

d_gene: TRBD2
j_gene: TRBJ2-5
v_gene: TRBV7-2
CDR3aa: ASSYNRGLAGEETQY

d_gene: TRBD1
j_gene: TRBJ2-3
v_gene: TRBV2
CDR3aa: ASRYRTGDTQY

d_gene: NA
j_gene: TRBJ2-5
v_gene: TRBV7-9
CDR3aa: ASSWGQGQETQY

d_gene: NA
j_gene: TRBJ1-1
v_gene: TRBV5-4
CDR3aa: ASSFEGQFDTEAF

d_gene: NA
j_gene: TRBJ1-4
v_gene: TRBV7-2
CDR3aa: ASSLLHGANEKLF

d_gene: NA
j_gene: TRBJ2-1
v_gene: TRBV4-1
CDR3aa: ASSQDTGATEQF

d_gene: NA
j_gene: TRBJ1-1
v_gene: TRBV5-6
CDR3aa: ASSSLGFMNTEAF

d_gene: NA
j_gene: TRBJ1-5
v_gene: TRBV7-8
CDR3aa: ASSFPPQSNQPQH

d_gene: TRBD1
j_gene: TRBJ1-2
v_gene: TRBV29-1
CDR3aa: SVADRVYGYT

d_gene: TRBD2
j_gene: TRBJ2-3
v_gene: TRBV10-1
CDR3aa: ASSPYLGTSGLWQGDTQY

d_gene: NA
j_gene: TRBJ1-4
v_gene: TRBV12-3/TRBV12-4
CDR3aa: ASSLAATNEKLF

d_gene: TRBD2
j_gene: TRBJ2-5
v_gene: TRBV13
CDR3aa: ASSRGLAGTGRQETQY